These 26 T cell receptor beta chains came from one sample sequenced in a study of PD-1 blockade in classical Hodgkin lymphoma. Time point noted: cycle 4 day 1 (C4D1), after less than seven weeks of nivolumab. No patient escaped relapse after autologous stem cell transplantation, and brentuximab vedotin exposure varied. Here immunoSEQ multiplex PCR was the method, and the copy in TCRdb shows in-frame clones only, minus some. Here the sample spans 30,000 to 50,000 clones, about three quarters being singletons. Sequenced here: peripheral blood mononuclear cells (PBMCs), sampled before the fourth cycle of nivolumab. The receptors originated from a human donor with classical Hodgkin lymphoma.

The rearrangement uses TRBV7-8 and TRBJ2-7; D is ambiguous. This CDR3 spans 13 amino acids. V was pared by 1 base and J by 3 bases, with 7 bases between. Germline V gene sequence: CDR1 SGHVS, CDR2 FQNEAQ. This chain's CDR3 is CASSLELDYEQYF. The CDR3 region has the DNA TGTGCCAGCAGCTTAGAACTGGACTACGAGCAGTACTTC.

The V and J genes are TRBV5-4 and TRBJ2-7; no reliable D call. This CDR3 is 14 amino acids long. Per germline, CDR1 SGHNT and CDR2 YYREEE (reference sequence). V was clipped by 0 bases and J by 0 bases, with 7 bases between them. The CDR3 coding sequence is TGTGCCAGCAGCTTGGAGACGGCCTCCTACGAGCAGTACTTC. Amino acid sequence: CASSLETASYEQYF. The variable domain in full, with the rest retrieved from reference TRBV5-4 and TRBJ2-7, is ETGVTQSPTHLIKTRGQQVTLRCSSQSGHNTVSWYQQALGQGPQFIFQYYREEENGRGNFPPRFSGLQFPNYSSELNVNALELDDSALYLCASSLETASYEQYFGPGTRLTVT.

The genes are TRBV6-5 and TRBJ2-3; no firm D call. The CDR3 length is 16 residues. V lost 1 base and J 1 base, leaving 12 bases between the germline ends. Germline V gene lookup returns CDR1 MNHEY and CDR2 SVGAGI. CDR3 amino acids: CASSYYRPRGTDTQYF. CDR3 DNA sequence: TGTGCCAGCAGTTACTATAGGCCCCGCGGCACAGATACGCAGTATTTT.

CDR3 in amino acids: CASGLGTSGAHNEQFF. CDR3 nucleotide sequence: TGTGCTAGTGGTTTGGGTACTAGCGGGGCTCACAATGAGCAGTTCTTC. This sequence joins TRBV12-5 and TRBJ2-1; 10 bases map to TRBD2. The J segment lost 5 bases and the V segment lost 1 base, leaving 5 bases of the junction unmatched. The CDR3 covers 16 residues. The germline V gene encodes CDR1 LGHNT and CDR2 FRNRAP.

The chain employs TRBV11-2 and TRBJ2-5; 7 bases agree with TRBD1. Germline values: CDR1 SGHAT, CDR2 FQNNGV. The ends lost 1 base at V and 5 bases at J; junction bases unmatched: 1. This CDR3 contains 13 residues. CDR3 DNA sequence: TGTGCCAGCAGCTTAGCGACAGGGGAGACCCAGTACTTC. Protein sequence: CASSLATGETQYF.

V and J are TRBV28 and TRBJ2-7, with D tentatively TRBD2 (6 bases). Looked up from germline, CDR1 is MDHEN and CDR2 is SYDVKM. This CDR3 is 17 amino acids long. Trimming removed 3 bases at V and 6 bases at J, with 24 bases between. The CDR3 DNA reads TGTGCCAGCAGTTTTCCCCCCCCCAGCGGGCCCCGGGGCGAGCAGTACTTC. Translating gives CASSFPPPSGPRGEQYF.

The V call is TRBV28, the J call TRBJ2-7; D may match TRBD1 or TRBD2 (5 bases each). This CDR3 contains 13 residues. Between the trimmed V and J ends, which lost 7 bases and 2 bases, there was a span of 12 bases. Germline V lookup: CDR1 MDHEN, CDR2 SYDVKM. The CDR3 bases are TGTGCCAGCACAGGGAGCCCTACCTACGAGCAGTACTTC. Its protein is CASTGSPTYEQYF.

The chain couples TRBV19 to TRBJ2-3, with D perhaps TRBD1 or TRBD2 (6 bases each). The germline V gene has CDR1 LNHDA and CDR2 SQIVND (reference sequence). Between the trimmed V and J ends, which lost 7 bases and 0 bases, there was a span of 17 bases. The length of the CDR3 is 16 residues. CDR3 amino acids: CASKRGDGLSTDTQYF. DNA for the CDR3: TGTGCCAGTAAGAGGGGGGATGGCCTGAGCACAGATACGCAGTATTTT.

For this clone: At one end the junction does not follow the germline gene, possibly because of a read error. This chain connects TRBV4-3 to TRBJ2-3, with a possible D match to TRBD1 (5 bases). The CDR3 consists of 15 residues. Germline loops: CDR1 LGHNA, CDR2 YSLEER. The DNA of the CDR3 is TGCGCCAGCAGCTCTCAGGCCTTTCGCACAGGTACGCAGTATTTT. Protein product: CASSSQAFRTGTQYF.

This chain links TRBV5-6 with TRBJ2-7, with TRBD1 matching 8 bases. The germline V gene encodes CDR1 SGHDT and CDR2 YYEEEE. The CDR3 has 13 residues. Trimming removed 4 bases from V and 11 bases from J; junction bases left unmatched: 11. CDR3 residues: CASSLDRVAREYF. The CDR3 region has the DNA TGTGCCAGCAGCCTGGACAGGGTGGCTAGGGAGTACTTC. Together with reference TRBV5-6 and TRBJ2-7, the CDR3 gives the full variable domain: DAGVTQSPTHLIKTRGQQVTLRCSPKSGHDTVSWYQQALGQGPQFIFQYYEEEERQRGNFPDRFSGHQFPNYSSELNVNALLLGDSALYLCASSLDRVAREYFGPGTRLTVT.

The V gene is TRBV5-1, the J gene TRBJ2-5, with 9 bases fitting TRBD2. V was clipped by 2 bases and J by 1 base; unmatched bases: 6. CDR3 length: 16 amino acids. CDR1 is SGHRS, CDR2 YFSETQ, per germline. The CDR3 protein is CASSFGAGGLQETQYF. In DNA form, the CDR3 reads TGCGCCAGCAGCTTTGGGGCGGGGGGGCTCCAAGAGACCCAGTACTTC. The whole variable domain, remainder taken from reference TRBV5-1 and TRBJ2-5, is KAGVTQTPRYLIKTRGQQVTLSCSPISGHRSVSWYQQTPGQGLQFLFEYFSETQRNKGNFPGRFSGRQFSNSRSEMNVSTLELGDSALYLCASSFGAGGLQETQYFGPGTRLLVL.

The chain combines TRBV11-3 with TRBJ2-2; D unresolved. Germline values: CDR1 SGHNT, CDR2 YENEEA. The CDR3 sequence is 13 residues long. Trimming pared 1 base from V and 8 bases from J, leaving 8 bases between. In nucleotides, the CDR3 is TGTGCCAGCAGCTTAGGGGTGGCGGGGGAGCTGTTTTTT. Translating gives CASSLGVAGELFF.

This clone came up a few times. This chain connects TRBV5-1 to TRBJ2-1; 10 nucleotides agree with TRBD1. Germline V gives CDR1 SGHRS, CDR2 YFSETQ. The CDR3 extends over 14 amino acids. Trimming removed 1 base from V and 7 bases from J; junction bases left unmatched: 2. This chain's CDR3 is CASSLKGQGNEQFF. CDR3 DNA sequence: TGCGCCAGCAGCTTGAAGGGACAGGGGAATGAGCAGTTCTTC.

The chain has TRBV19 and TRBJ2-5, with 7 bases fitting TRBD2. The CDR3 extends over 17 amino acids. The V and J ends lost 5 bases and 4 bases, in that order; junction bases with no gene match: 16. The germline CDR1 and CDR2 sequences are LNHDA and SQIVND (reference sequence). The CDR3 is CASSRYHSQGGRETQYF. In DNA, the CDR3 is TGTGCCAGTAGTCGGTATCACTCCCAGGGCGGGAGAGAGACCCAGTACTTC.

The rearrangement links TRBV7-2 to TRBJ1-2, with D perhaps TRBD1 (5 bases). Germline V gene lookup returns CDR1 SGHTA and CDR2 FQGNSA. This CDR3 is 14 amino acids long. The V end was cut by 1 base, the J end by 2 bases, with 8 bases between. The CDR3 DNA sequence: TGTGCCAGCAGCTTAGAATGGGGGAACTATGGCTACACCTTC. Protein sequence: CASSLEWGNYGYTF. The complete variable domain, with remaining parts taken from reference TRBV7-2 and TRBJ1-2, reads GAGVSQSPSNKVTEKGKDVELRCDPISGHTALYWYRQSLGQGLEFLIYFQGNSAPDKSGLPSDRFSAERTGGSVSTLTIQRTQQEDSAVYLCASSLEWGNYGYTFGSGTRLTVV.

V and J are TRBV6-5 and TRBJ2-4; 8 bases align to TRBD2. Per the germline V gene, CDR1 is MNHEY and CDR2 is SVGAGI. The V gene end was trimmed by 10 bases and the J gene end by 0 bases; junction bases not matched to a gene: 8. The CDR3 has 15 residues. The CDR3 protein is CANPRGELAKNIQYF. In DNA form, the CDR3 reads TGTGCCAACCCGCGGGGGGAATTAGCCAAAAACATTCAGTACTTC.

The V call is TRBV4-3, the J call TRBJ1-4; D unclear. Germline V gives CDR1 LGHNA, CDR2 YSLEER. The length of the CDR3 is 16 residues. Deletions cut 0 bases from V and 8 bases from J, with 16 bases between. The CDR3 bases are TGCGCCAGCAGCCAAGAAGGAGGGAGAAAGGGAGAAAAACTGTTTTTT. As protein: CASSQEGGRKGEKLFF.

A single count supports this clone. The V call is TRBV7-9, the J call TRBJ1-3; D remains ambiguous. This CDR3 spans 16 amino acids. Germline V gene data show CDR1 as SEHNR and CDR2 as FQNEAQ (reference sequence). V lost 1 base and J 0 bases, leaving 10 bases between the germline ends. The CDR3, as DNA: TGTGCCAGCAGCTTAGGCACCCCGAGCTCTGGAAACACCATATATTTT. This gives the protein CASSLGTPSSGNTIYF.

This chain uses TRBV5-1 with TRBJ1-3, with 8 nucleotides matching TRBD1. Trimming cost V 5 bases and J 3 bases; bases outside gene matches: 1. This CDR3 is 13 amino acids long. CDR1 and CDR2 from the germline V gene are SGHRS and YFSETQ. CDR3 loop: CASSGQGGNTIYF. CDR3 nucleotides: TGCGCCAGCAGTGGACAGGGTGGAAACACCATATATTTT.

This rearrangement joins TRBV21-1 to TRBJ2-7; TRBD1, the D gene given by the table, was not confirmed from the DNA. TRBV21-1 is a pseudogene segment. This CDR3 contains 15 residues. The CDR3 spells CASSNPGQGTYEQYF. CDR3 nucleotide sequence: TGTGCCAGCAGCAATCCGGGACAGGGAACCTACGAGCAGTACTTC.

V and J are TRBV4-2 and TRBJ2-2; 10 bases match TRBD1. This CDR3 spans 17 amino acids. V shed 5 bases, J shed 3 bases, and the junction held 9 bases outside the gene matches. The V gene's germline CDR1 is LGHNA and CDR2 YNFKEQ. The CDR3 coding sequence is TGTGCCAGCAGCTTCCCCGGGACAGGGGTCGACACCGGGGAGCTGTTTTTT. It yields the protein CASSFPGTGVDTGELFF.

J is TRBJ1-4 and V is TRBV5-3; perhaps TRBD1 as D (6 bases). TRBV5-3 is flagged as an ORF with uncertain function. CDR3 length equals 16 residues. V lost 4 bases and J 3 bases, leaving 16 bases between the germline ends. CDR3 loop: CARSPGPGHANEKLFF. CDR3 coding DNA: TGTGCCAGAAGCCCGGGCCCGGGACATGCTAATGAAAAACTGTTTTTT.

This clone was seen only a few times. CDR3 protein: CADLDRDRGRETQYF. The CDR3 DNA follows: TGTGCCGACTTGGACCGGGACAGGGGGCGGGAGACCCAGTACTTC. J is TRBJ2-5 and V is TRBV6-8; the match to TRBD1 covers 12 bases. Germline values: CDR1 MNHGY, CDR2 SAAAGT. This CDR3 is built from 15 residues. The V gene end was trimmed by 11 bases and the J gene end by 5 bases; junction bases not matched to a gene: 12.

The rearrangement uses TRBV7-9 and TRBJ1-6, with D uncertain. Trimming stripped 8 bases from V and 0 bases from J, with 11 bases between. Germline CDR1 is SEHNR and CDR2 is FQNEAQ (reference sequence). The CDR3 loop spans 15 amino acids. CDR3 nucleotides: TGTGCCAGCCGCAGAGGGAGCTCCTATAATTCACCCCTCCACTTT. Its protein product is CASRRGSSYNSPLHF.

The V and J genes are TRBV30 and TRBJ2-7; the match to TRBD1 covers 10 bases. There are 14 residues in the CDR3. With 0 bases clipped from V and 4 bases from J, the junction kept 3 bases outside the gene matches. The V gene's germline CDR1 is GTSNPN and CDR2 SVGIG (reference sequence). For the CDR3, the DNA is TGTGCCTGGAGTGTAGGGACAGGGGCATACGAGCAGTACTTC. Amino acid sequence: CAWSVGTGAYEQYF.

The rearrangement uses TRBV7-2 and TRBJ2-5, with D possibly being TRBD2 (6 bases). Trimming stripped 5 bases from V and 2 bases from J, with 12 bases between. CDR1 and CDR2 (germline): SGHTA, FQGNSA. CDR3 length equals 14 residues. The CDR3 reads CASSRGLSQETQYF. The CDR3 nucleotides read TGTGCCAGCAGCCGGGGACTCTCGCAAGAGACCCAGTACTTC.